The 21 T cell receptor beta chains reported below all come from one sample, sequenced in a study of blood T cells in healthy people across ages. Through a sample-barcoded 5' primer and a J-beta primer mix, a second PCR was run for roughly 6 to 11 cycles. TCRdb itself ran the 5' RACE reads through MiXCR, one entry per CDR3 protein. The sample has around 1,000,000 distinct CDR3 sequences; almost 25% are singletons. These data were likewise used in another study, on T cells of mothers and their children.

Sequenced input: blood. These receptors were taken from a girl aged 2 to 9 in good health.

This clonotype was counted a few times. The chain is built from TRBV29-1 and TRBJ1-3; D is unresolved. Germline lookup yields CDR1 SQVTM and CDR2 ANQGSEA. This CDR3 is 13 amino acids long. V lost 4 bases and J lost 0, with 7 bases in between. The CDR3 DNA reads as TGCAGCGTTGGCGACTACTCTGGAAACACCATATATTTT. It specifies CSVGDYSGNTIYF. Full variable domain (missing parts from reference TRBV29-1 and TRBJ1-3): SAVISQKPSRDICQRGTSLTIQCQVDSQVTMMFWYRQQPGQSLTLIATANQGSEATYESGFVIDKFPISRPNLTFSTLTVSNMSPEDSSIYLCSVGDYSGNTIYFGEGSWLTVV.

This clonotype was recorded only once. The chain carries TRBV28 and TRBJ1-6; the D is unclear. The germline V gene has CDR1 MDHEN and CDR2 SYDVKM. With 2 bases removed from V and 11 bases from J, the gap between germline ends came to 13 bases. The CDR3 is made up of 14 amino acids. The CDR3 spells CASSLRNLGTPLHF. The CDR3 DNA is TGTGCCAGCAGTTTACGGAACCTAGGGACACCCCTCCACTTT.

This sequence joins TRBV28 and TRBJ1-2, with TRBD1 as a possible D gene (5 bases). V lost 3 bases and J lost 5, with 16 bases in between. This CDR3 has 15 residues. Germline V CDR1 and CDR2: MDHEN, SYDVKM. The CDR3 region has the DNA TGTGCCAGCAGTTTTGGTAGTAGTGGGGGTTATGGCTACACCTTC. Amino acid sequence: CASSFGSSGGYGYTF.

The genes are TRBV2 and TRBJ2-4; D perhaps matches TRBD2 (7 bases). Looked up from germline, CDR1 is SNHLY and CDR2 is FYNNEI. The germline V and J ends were trimmed by 8 bases and 4 bases, with 15 bases remaining between them. This CDR3 has 14 residues. The CDR3 nucleotides read TGTGCCAGCGGGGGGGGGCTCGGAAAAAACATTCAGTACTTC. Protein product: CASGGGLGKNIQYF.

Only one count was recorded for this clonotype. The V and J genes are TRBV6-2 or TRBV6-3 and TRBJ2-7, with 8 bases fitting TRBD1. This CDR3 region has 15 residues. The germline gives CDR1 MNHEY, CDR2 SVGEGT. The junction had 9 bases not matched to a gene; V was cut back by 5 bases and J by 3 bases. The CDR3 region has the DNA TGTGCCAGCAGTGCGCAGGGGGCGACGGTCTACGAGCAGTACTTC. As protein: CASSAQGATVYEQYF.

The chain employs TRBV7-8 and TRBJ2-1; tentatively, D is TRBD1 (6 bases). The germline gives CDR1 SGHVS, CDR2 FQNEAQ. CDR3 size: 14 residues. Trimming cost V 2 bases and J 8 bases, with 13 bases left between them. The CDR3 nucleotides are TGTGCCAGCAGCTTAATCGACAGGCCAGATGAGCAGTTCTTC. This encodes CASSLIDRPDEQFF.

The J gene is TRBJ1-2, the V gene TRBV20-1; D remains unclear. V dropped 6 bases and J dropped 3 bases, with 11 bases sitting between them. This CDR3 has 12 residues. CDR1 is DFQATT and CDR2 is SNEGSKA in the germline V gene (reference sequence). CDR3 sequence: CSAPTDYYGYTF. The CDR3, as DNA: TGCAGTGCACCTACAGATTACTATGGCTACACCTTC.

This clonotype appeared a few times. J is TRBJ2-1 and V is TRBV20-1; 9 bases fit TRBD2. The DNA end is more similar to TRBJ2-7, so the J call may be wrong. The CDR3 contains 13 residues. From germline, CDR1 is DFQATT and CDR2 SNEGSKA (reference sequence). DNA for the CDR3: TGCAGTGCTCATAGCGGGAGTAATCACGAGCAGTACTTC. Translated: CSAHSGSNHEQYF.

This clonotype has more than one count but fewer than ten. One end of the junction does not line up with germline, which may come from a read error. The V and J genes are TRBV6-5 and TRBJ1-1, with D possibly being TRBD1 (6 bases). The CDR3 is 13 amino acids. Per germline, CDR1 MNHEY and CDR2 SVGAGI. The CDR3 sequence: CACRNRANTEAFF. The CDR3 nucleotides read TGTGCCTGCAGGAACAGGGCAAACACTGAAGCTTTCTTT.

This clonotype was counted between two and nine times. Compared with germline, one end of the junction differs, possibly owing to a read error. The chain employs TRBV7-2 and TRBJ2-5; 8 nucleotides agree with TRBD1. The CDR3 extends over 13 amino acids. Germline CDR1 is SGHTA and CDR2 is FQGNSA. The CDR3 DNA is TGTGCCAGCAGCTTCAGGGGGCAGGAGACCCAGTGCTTC. This codes for CASSFRGQETQCF. Full variable domain (remainder filled in from reference TRBV7-2 and TRBJ2-5): GAGVSQSPSNKVTEKGKDVELRCDPISGHTALYWYRQSLGQGLEFLIYFQGNSAPDKSGLPSDRFSAERTGGSVSTLTIQRTQQEDSAVYLCASSFRGQETQCFGPGTRLLVL.

This chain uses TRBV29-1 with TRBJ2-2; D not resolved. The CDR3 extends over 14 amino acids. Germline V lookup: CDR1 SQVTM, CDR2 ANQGSEA. Trimming shortened V by 1 base and J by 7 bases, and 13 bases separated the two germline ends. CDR3 amino acids: CSVEAFGPDGELFF. The CDR3 DNA reads TGCAGCGTTGAAGCCTTCGGACCGGACGGGGAGCTGTTTTTT.

This clonotype was observed many times. V and J are TRBV4-1 and TRBJ2-5; D might be TRBD1 (5 bases). The CDR3 is 14 residues long. In germline, CDR1 is MGHRA, CDR2 YSYEKL. Trimming took 2 bases from V and 5 from J, leaving 12 bases between them. The CDR3 sequence: CASSQTGQTETQYF. CDR3 sequence (DNA): TGCGCCAGCAGCCAAACTGGACAAACGGAGACCCAGTACTTC.

This clonotype was counted between two and nine times. The gene calls are TRBV9 and TRBJ2-5, with TRBD2 matching 7 bases. The last part of the DNA fits TRBJ2-1 better; the J call may be wrong. This CDR3 contains 16 residues. CDR1 is SGDLS and CDR2 is YYNGEE in the germline V gene. CDR3 loop: CASSVGAGRYVYEQFF. The CDR3 bases are TGTGCCAGCAGCGTTGGAGCGGGGCGGTACGTTTACGAGCAGTTCTTC.

J is TRBJ2-7 and V is TRBV12-5; a weak D match, TRBD1 (6 bases). V was shortened by 7 bases and J by 7 bases, with 23 bases between the two germline ends. From germline, CDR1 is LGHNT and CDR2 FRNRAP. The CDR3 runs 15 residues. CDR3 residues: CASAPTRTADGEQYF. DNA for the CDR3: TGTGCTAGTGCCCCTACTCGGACAGCCGACGGGGAGCAGTACTTC.

CDR3: CASSLAWGAEAFF. CDR3 bases: TGTGCCAGCAGCTTAGCTTGGGGCGCTGAAGCTTTCTTT. The chain carries TRBV7-9 and TRBJ1-1, with a weak D call TRBD1 (5 bases). The V gene lost 0 bases and the J gene lost 6 bases, with 8 bases spanning the gap. The germline V gene encodes CDR1 SEHNR and CDR2 FQNEAQ (reference sequence). CDR3 length: 13 amino acids.

This chain links TRBV28 with TRBJ1-1, with 7 bases identical to TRBD1. This CDR3 contains 15 residues. The trim removed 2 bases at V and 3 bases at J, leaving 6 bases unmatched. Germline V gene lookup returns CDR1 MDHEN and CDR2 SYDVKM. CDR3 protein: CASSLLTGTHTEAFF. The CDR3 DNA follows: TGTGCCAGCAGTTTACTGACAGGGACGCACACTGAAGCTTTCTTT.

V usage is TRBV7-8 and J usage is TRBJ2-7; TRBD2 agrees at 8 bases. With V trimmed by 5 bases and J by 0 bases, 6 bases remained unmatched. The CDR3 totals 15 residues. Germline CDR1 and CDR2: SGHVS and FQNEAQ. The CDR3 loop reads CASSPAGGLSYEQYF. CDR3 coding DNA: TGTGCCAGCAGCCCTGCGGGGGGCCTCTCCTACGAGCAGTACTTC.

The rearrangement joins TRBV11-3 to TRBJ2-3; unclear D gene. Trimming pared 1 base from V and 5 bases from J, leaving 13 bases between. The germline V gene encodes CDR1 SGHNT and CDR2 YENEEA. The CDR3 loop spans 15 amino acids. The DNA for the CDR3 is TGTGCCAGCAGCTTAGCCACGGCTTGGGGAGATACGCAGTATTTT. It translates to CASSLATAWGDTQYF.

The genes are TRBV20-1 and TRBJ1-2; 7 bases fit TRBD1. The V and J ends lost 2 bases and 2 bases, in that order; junction bases with no gene match: 2. The CDR3 covers 13 residues. Germline lookup yields CDR1 DFQATT and CDR2 SNEGSKA (reference sequence). The CDR3, as DNA: TGCAGTGCTAGATCGGGACAGAACTATGGCTACACCTTC. Translation gives CSARSGQNYGYTF.

This clonotype was observed a few times. This chain links TRBV21-1 with TRBJ2-7. TRBV21-1 is annotated as a pseudogene. The CDR3 has 16 amino acids. CDR3 residues: CASSMTPKLACDEQHF. For the CDR3, the DNA is TGTGCCAGCAGCATGACCCCAAAGTTGGCGTGCGACGAGCAGCACTTC.

This clonotype came up a few times. The V call is TRBV14, the J call TRBJ2-5; 8 nucleotides line up with TRBD1. The DNA end is more similar to TRBJ2-7, so the J call may be wrong. Germline CDR1 SGHDN, CDR2 FVKESK. The CDR3 consists of 17 residues. CDR3 bases: TGTGCCAGCAGCCACCCCACCGGGGACAGGCGGTCCTACGAGCAGTACTTC. Protein sequence: CASSHPTGDRRSYEQYF.